The rows below give T cell receptor beta chains drawn from one sample of a study of T cells in Graves' hyperthyroidism and ophthalmopathy. Each CDR3 protein gets one entry after TCRdb re-called the multiplex PCR reads with MiXCR. The profile shows some 360,000 distinct CDR3 sequences, approximately 15% of them singletons. Sequencing was done on a sample of blood. These receptors came from a woman aged 55-70 years with Graves' hyperthyroidism. Both conserved end residues are part of each CDR3. Fields, in order: D gene, J gene, clone size, V gene, CDR3 DNA, CDR3 protein. The D gene is left open where the match is weak. Size tells how often a clone was seen (once, few, many) or the class of an expanded clone, and some rows leave it out.

d_call: TRBD2
j_call: TRBJ2-7
clone_size: -
v_call: TRBV30
cdr3_nt: TGTGCCTGGAGTAGGCGGGGGGAGGCCTACGAGCAGTACTTC
cdr3_aa: CAWSRRGEAYEQYF

d_call: -
j_call: TRBJ2-7
clone_size: many
v_call: TRBV5-1
cdr3_nt: TGCGCCAGCAGCTTGGAGCTCGGCAGGGTGAAAGAGCAGTACTTC
cdr3_aa: CASSLELGRVKEQYF

d_call: -
j_call: TRBJ1-6
clone_size: few
v_call: TRBV20-1
cdr3_nt: TGCAGTGCTAGAGACCCAACAGTAGGGAGCTCCTATAATTCACCCCTCCACTTT
cdr3_aa: CSARDPTVGSSYNSPLHF

d_call: -
j_call: TRBJ2-1
clone_size: many
v_call: TRBV9
cdr3_nt: TGTGCCAGCAGCCCCCACATCTTCAATGAGCAGTTCTTC
cdr3_aa: CASSPHIFNEQFF

d_call: TRBD1
j_call: TRBJ2-5
clone_size: few
v_call: TRBV11-2
cdr3_nt: TGTGCCAGCAGCTTCGGGACAGGGACGGAGACCCAGTACTTC
cdr3_aa: CASSFGTGTETQYF

d_call: -
j_call: TRBJ2-3
clone_size: few
v_call: TRBV6-1
cdr3_nt: TGTGCCAGCACCGGAGTGAACCGCGGAGTAAGCACAGATACGCAGTATTTT
cdr3_aa: CASTGVNRGVSTDTQYF

d_call: -
j_call: TRBJ2-7
clone_size: many
v_call: TRBV6-1
cdr3_nt: TGTGCCAGCAGTGGGGAGTCGAGCCCCTCCAATTCGGAGCAGTACTTC
cdr3_aa: CASSGESSPSNSEQYF

d_call: -
j_call: TRBJ1-2
clone_size: many
v_call: TRBV20-1
cdr3_nt: TGCAGTGCTAGTCAGGACTATGGCTACACCTTC
cdr3_aa: CSASQDYGYTF

d_call: -
j_call: TRBJ2-3
clone_size: many
v_call: TRBV14
cdr3_nt: TGTGCCAGCAGCCAATACGAGACGACGTGGACGCAGTATTTT
cdr3_aa: CASSQYETTWTQYF

d_call: -
j_call: TRBJ2-7
clone_size: many
v_call: TRBV11-2
cdr3_nt: TGTGCCAGCAGCTTAGGTCCAGGTCTGACCTACGAGCAGTACTTC
cdr3_aa: CASSLGPGLTYEQYF

d_call: -
j_call: TRBJ2-7
clone_size: few
v_call: TRBV7-2
cdr3_nt: TGTGCCAGCAGCGTCTCGGGGGTGGGAGAGCAGTACTTC
cdr3_aa: CASSVSGVGEQYF

d_call: -
j_call: TRBJ1-5
clone_size: few
v_call: TRBV19
cdr3_nt: TGTGCCAGTACCGGAGCTTGGGGGTCTAGCAATCAGCCCCAGCATTTT
cdr3_aa: CASTGAWGSSNQPQHF

d_call: TRBD1
j_call: TRBJ2-3
clone_size: -
v_call: TRBV7-9
cdr3_nt: TGTGCCATCGACGGTGGGGGACAGGGGCTCACAGATACGCAGTATTTT
cdr3_aa: CAIDGGGQGLTDTQYF

d_call: TRBD2
j_call: TRBJ2-1
clone_size: few
v_call: TRBV29-1
cdr3_nt: TGCAGCGGGCGGCCTAGCGGGAATCAATACAATGAGCAGTTCTTC
cdr3_aa: CSGRPSGNQYNEQFF

d_call: -
j_call: TRBJ1-2
clone_size: many
v_call: TRBV7-2
cdr3_nt: TGTGCCAGCAGCTTAGCGTATGGGGCGAACTATGGCTACACCTTC
cdr3_aa: CASSLAYGANYGYTF